What follows is one T cell receptor (beta chain) and its context. Its antigen is unknown. From germline, CDR1 is SEHNR and CDR2 FQNEAQ (reference sequence). The CDR3 is made up of 15 amino acids. V was clipped by 6 bases and J by 3 bases, with 18 bases between them. These data come from a study of cytomegalovirus exposure and HLA in healthy donors. Whole-study results and caveats: Some TCR beta chains (164 of them) were listed as cytomegalovirus-associated.

As for the donors, each was a healthy bone marrow donor. The primer mix had 60 Vbeta and 13 Jbeta primers. Clones were sequenced by immunoSEQ multiplex PCR, and TCRdb holds only the in-frame ones, with some missing. The data contain 40,000 or so clones, about nine tenths of them singletons. The gene calls are TRBV7-9 and TRBJ2-7, with D perhaps matching TRBD1 (5 bases). Sequences were obtained from PBMCs. This receptor was identified in a woman aged 40 to 50 in good health and CMV-seropositive. CDR3 amino acids: CASRSLETVRYEQYF. For the CDR3, the DNA is TGTGCCAGCAGATCCTTAGAGACAGTTCGCTACGAGCAGTACTTC.